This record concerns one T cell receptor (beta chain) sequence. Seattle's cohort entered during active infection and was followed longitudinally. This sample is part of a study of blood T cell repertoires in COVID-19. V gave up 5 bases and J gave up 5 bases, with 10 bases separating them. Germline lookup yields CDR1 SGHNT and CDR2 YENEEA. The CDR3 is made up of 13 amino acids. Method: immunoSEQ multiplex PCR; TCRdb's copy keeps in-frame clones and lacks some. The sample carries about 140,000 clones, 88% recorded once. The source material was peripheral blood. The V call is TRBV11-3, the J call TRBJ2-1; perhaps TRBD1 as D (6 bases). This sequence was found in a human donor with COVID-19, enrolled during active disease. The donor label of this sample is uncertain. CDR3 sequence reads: CASSLSGDNEQFF. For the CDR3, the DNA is TGTGCCAGCAGCCTCTCAGGGGACAATGAGCAGTTCTTC.